The clone carrying this T cell receptor (beta chain) has a single count. Its target is unknown. The assay was immunoSEQ multiplex PCR, and TCRdb's table has in-frame clones only and misses some. The table shows about 140,000 clones, with just over 90% occurring only once. The sample is drawn from a study of T cell responses to AZD1222 COVID-19 vaccine. Trimming cost V 2 bases and J 3 bases, with 14 bases left between them. This CDR3 is 15 amino acids long. The germline CDR1 and CDR2 sequences are SNHLY and FYNNEI. Study outcomes and limitations: The donor group comprised mostly white British people and more females; the analysis possibly underestimated clonal diversity. Of the AZD1222 recipients, only 5 to 7 were seropositive at baseline. With dominance at 160-218 and 743-854, vaccine-associated CD4 TCRs spanned spike.

The origin of this receptor is an adult in good health. This material consisted of peripheral blood, taken on day 0 of AZD1222 vaccination. The chain employs TRBV2 and TRBJ2-7; no definite D call. The chain's CDR3 is CASSEPYKAIYEQYF. The CDR3 bases are TGTGCCAGCAGTGAACCCTATAAGGCTATCTACGAGCAGTACTTC.